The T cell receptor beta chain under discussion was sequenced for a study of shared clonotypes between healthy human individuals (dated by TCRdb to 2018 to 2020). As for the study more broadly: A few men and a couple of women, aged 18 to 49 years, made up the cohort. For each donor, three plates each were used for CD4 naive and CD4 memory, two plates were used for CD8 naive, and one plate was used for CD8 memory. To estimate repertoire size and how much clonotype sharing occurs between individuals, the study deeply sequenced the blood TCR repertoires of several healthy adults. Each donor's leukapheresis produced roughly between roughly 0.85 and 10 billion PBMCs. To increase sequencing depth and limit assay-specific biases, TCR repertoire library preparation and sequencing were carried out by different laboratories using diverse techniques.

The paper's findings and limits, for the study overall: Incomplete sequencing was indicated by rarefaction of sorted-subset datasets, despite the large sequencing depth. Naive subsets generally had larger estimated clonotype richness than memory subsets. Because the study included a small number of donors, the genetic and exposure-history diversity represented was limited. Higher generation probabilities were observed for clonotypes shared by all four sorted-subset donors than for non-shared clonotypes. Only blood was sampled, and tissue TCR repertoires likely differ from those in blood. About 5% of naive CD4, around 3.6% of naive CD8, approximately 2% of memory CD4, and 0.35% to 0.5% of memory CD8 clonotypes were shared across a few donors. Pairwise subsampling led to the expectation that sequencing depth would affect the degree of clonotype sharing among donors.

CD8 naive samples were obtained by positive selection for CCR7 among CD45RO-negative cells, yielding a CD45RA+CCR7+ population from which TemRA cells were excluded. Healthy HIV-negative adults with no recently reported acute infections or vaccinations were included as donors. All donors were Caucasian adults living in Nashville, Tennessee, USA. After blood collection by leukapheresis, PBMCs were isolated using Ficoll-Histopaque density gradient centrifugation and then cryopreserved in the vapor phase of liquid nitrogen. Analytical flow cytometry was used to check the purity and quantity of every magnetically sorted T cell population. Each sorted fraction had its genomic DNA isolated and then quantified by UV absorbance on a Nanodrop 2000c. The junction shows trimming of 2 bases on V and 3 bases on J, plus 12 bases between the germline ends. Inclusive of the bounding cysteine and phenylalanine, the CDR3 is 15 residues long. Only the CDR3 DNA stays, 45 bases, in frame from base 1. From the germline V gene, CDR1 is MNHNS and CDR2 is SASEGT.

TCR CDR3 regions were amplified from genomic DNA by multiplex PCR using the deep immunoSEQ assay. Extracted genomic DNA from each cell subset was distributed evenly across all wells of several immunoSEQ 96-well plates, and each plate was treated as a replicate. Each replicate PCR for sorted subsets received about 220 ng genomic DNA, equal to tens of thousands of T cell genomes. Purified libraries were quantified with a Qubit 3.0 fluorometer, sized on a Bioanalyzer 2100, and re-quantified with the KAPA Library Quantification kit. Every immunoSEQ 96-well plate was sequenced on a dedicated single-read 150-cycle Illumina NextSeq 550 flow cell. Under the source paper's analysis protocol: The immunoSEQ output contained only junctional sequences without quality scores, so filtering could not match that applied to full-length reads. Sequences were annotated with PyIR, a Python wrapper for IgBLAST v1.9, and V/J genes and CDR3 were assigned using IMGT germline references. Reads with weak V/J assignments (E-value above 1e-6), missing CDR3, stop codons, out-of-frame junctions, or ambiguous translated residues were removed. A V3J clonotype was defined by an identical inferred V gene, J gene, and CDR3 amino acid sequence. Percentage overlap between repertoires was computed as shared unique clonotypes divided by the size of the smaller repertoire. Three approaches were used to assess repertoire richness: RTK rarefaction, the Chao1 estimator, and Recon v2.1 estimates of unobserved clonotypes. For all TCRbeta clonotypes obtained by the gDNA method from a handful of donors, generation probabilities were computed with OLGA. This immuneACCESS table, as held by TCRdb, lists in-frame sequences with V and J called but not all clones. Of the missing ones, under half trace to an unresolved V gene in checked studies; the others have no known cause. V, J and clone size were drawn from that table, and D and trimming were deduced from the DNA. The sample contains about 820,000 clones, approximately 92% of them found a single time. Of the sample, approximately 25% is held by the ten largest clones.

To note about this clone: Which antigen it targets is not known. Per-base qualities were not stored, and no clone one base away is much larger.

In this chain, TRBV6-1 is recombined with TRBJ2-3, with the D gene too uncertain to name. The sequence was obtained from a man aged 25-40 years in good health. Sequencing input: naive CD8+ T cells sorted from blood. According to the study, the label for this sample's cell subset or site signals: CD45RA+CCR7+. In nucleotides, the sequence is TGTGCCAGCAGTGAACTACTAACACAGACAGATACGCAGTATTTT. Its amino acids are CASSELLTQTDTQYF.